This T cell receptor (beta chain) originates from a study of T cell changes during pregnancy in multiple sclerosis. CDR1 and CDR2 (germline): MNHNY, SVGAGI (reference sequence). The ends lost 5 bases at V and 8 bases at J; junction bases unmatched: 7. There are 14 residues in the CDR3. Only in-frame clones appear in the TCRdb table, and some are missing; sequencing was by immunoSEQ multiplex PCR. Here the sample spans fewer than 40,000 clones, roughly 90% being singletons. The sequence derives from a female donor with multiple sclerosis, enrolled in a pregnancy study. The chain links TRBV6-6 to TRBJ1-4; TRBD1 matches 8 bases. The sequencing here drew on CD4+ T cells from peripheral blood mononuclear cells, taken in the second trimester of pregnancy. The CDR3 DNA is TGTGCCAGCAGTGACAGGGGCTCCCGGGAAAAACTGTTTTTT. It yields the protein CASSDRGSREKLFF.